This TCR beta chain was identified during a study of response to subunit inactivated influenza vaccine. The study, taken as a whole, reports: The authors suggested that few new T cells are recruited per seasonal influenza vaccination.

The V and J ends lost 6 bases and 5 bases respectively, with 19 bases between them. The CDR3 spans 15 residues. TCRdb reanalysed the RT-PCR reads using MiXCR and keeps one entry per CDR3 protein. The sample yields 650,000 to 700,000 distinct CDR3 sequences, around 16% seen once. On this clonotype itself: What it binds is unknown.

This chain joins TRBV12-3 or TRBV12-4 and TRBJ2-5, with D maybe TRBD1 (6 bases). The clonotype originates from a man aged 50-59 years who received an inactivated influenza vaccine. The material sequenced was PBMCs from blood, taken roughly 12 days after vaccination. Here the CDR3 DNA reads TGTGCCAGCAGCCGCCGGGACACGTTCCCGGAGACCCAGTACTTC. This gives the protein CASSRRDTFPETQYF.